This entry lists 20 T cell receptor beta chains sequenced from one sample in a study of blood T cell repertoires in COVID-19. TCRdb's copy holds only in-frame clones and misses some; the assay was immunoSEQ multiplex PCR. Of under 250,000 clones listed, roughly four fifths were seen once; the top ten hold over 9.5%. The sequenced sample was peripheral blood. Receptor source: a woman in her forties with acute or convalescent COVID-19.

The rearrangement links TRBV7-9 to TRBJ1-5; 7 nucleotides align to TRBD1. V shed 5 bases and J 5 bases; nucleotides not matched to a gene: 6. The CDR3 runs 14 residues. The germline CDR1 and CDR2 sequences are SEHNR and FQNEAQ (reference sequence). CDR3 region: CASSHGTVDQPQHF. The CDR3, as DNA: TGTGCCAGCAGCCATGGGACAGTCGATCAGCCCCAGCATTTT. Variable domain in full (rest from reference TRBV7-9 and TRBJ1-5): DTGVSQNPRHKITKRGQNVTFRCDPISEHNRLYWYRQTLGQGPEFLTYFQNEAQLEKSRLLSDRFSAERPKGSFSTLEIQRTEQGDSAMYLCASSHGTVDQPQHFGDGTRLSIL.

This chain links TRBV19 with TRBJ2-7; 11 bases line up with TRBD2. The CDR3 totals 17 residues. From germline, CDR1 is LNHDA and CDR2 SQIVND (reference sequence). V was clipped by 4 bases and J by 0 bases; unmatched bases: 8. DNA for the CDR3: TGTGCCAGTAGTAAGGAAGGGACTAGCGGACGCTCCTACGAGCAGTACTTC. Its translation: CASSKEGTSGRSYEQYF.

The table lists this clone with a count of one. This rearrangement joins TRBV29-1 to TRBJ2-3, with 10 bases matching TRBD2. V gave up 7 bases and J gave up 2 bases; unmatched junction bases: 9. Germline V lookup: CDR1 SQVTM, CDR2 ANQGSEA. The CDR3 is 15 residues long. CDR3 nucleotides: TGCAGCGCCCCGTCCAGCGGGGGGGCCACAGATACGCAGTATTTT. It codes for CSAPSSGGATDTQYF.

This chain uses TRBV15 with TRBJ2-3; D unclear. Germline assignment: CDR1 LNHNV and CDR2 YYDKDF (reference sequence). V dropped 8 bases and J dropped 0 bases, with 9 bases sitting between them. This CDR3 region has 13 residues. This CDR3 reads CATAIFSTDTQYF. The CDR3 nucleotides read TGTGCCACCGCGATCTTTAGCACAGATACGCAGTATTTT.

The chain is built from TRBV27 and TRBJ2-7; 7 bases align to TRBD1. Germline trimming cut 5 bases from V and 1 base from J; bases unmatched to any gene: 5. Germline values: CDR1 MNHEY, CDR2 SMNVEV (reference sequence). The CDR3 covers 14 residues. This CDR3 is CASSRQGFSYEQYF. CDR3 DNA sequence: TGTGCCAGCAGTCGACAGGGTTTTTCCTACGAGCAGTACTTC.

The chain combines TRBV21-1 with TRBJ2-1; TRBD2 reflects the table's D call only, with no check against the DNA. TRBV21-1 is listed as a pseudogene. The CDR3 has 18 amino acids. CDR3 sequence: CASSRLASGREKNNEQFF. Written as DNA, the CDR3 is TGTGCCAGCAGCCGTTTAGCTAGCGGGAGGGAGAAAAACAATGAGCAGTTCTTC.

This clone showed up just once. V is TRBV18 and J is TRBJ2-3; D may be TRBD2 (5 bases). Trimming pared 6 bases from V and 4 bases from J, leaving 14 bases between. The CDR3 is 14 amino acids. Germline CDR1 is KGHSH and CDR2 is LQKENI. CDR3 protein: CASSGLGVADTQYF. In nucleotides, the CDR3 is TGTGCCAGCTCGGGTCTGGGAGTTGCAGATACGCAGTATTTT.

In this sample, this clone turned up once. This chain uses TRBV30 with TRBJ2-4, with a possible D match to TRBD1 (7 bases). This CDR3 comprises 18 residues. Germline V gives CDR1 GTSNPN, CDR2 SVGIG (reference sequence). Trimming took off 1 base at V and 4 bases at J, with 23 bases between the two ends. The CDR3 bases are TGTGCCTGGAGTGCCCCTTTATGGGGCAGGGGGGATAAAAACATTCAGTACTTC. Translating gives CAWSAPLWGRGDKNIQYF.

The J gene is TRBJ2-1, the V gene TRBV3-1 (or the pseudogene TRBV3-2); D is unclear. Trimming shortened V by 4 bases and J by 8 bases, and 12 bases separated the two germline ends. Germline CDR1 is LGHDT and CDR2 is YNNKEL (reference sequence). The CDR3 contains 13 residues. The CDR3 nucleotides are TGTGCCAGCAGCCCCCCAGCGCCGGATGAGCAGTTCTTC. Its translation is CASSPPAPDEQFF.

The V gene is TRBV7-3, the J gene TRBJ1-1; 7 bases are shared with TRBD1. The CDR3 length is 14 residues. V trimming: 4 bases; J trimming: 4 bases; junction bases outside the gene matches: 6. Germline-derived CDR1 and CDR2 are SGHTA and FQGTGA. CDR3 amino acids: CASSSTGWATEAFF. The CDR3 bases are TGTGCCAGCAGCTCGACAGGGTGGGCCACTGAAGCTTTCTTT. Complete variable domain (other parts from reference TRBV7-3 and TRBJ1-1): GAGVSQTPSNKVTEKGKYVELRCDPISGHTALYWYRQSLGQGPEFLIYFQGTGAADDSGLPNDRFFAVRPEGSVSTLKIQRTERGDSAVYLCASSSTGWATEAFFGQGTRLTVV.

Only a few counts were recorded for this clone. This chain links TRBV19 with TRBJ2-1; D gene uncertain. CDR3 length equals 17 residues. The V and J ends lost 5 bases and 3 bases respectively, with 20 bases between them. Per germline, CDR1 LNHDA and CDR2 SQIVND (reference sequence). CDR3 sequence reads: CASSATLTNRLYNEQFF. The DNA of the CDR3 is TGTGCCAGTAGTGCGACCCTTACTAACCGTCTCTACAATGAGCAGTTCTTC.

The V gene is TRBV5-6, the J gene TRBJ1-2, with 7 bases fitting TRBD1. Trimming took 2 bases from V and 5 from J; bases not matched to a gene: 3. This CDR3 has 13 residues. In germline, CDR1 is SGHDT, CDR2 YYEEEE. The CDR3 nucleotides are TGTGCCAGCAGCTTAGGGACAGATTATGGCTACACCTTC. It yields the protein CASSLGTDYGYTF. The whole variable domain, remainder taken from reference TRBV5-6 and TRBJ1-2, is DAGVTQSPTHLIKTRGQQVTLRCSPKSGHDTVSWYQQALGQGPQFIFQYYEEEERQRGNFPDRFSGHQFPNYSSELNVNALLLGDSALYLCASSLGTDYGYTFGSGTRLTVV.

V is TRBV10-3 and J is TRBJ1-6; 7 nucleotides line up with TRBD1. The CDR3 is 15 amino acids. V dropped 2 bases and J dropped 5; count of bases not matched to a gene: 3. CDR1 is ENHRY, CDR2 SYGVKD, per germline. The CDR3 DNA reads TGTGCCATCAGTGAGACAGGGGAGGATAATTCACCCCTCCACTTT. Protein product: CAISETGEDNSPLHF.

The chain joins TRBV5-8 to TRBJ2-3, with 10 bases matching TRBD1. J lost 1 base, V lost 4 bases, and 6 bases had no gene match. Germline loops: CDR1 SGHTS, CDR2 YDEGEE. The CDR3 is 16 residues long. The CDR3: CASSTGTGVRTDTQYF. The CDR3 DNA follows: TGTGCCAGCAGCACGGGGACAGGGGTCCGCACAGATACGCAGTATTTT.

The V gene is TRBV9, the J gene TRBJ2-1; TRBD2 matches 7 bases. The CDR3 is 15 residues long. Germline lookup yields CDR1 SGDLS and CDR2 YYNGEE. Losses at the gene ends were 4 bases for V and 9 bases for J; bases not matched to a gene: 13. This CDR3 is CASSYGASGKREQFF. CDR3 in DNA: TGTGCCAGCAGCTACGGGGCTAGCGGTAAACGTGAGCAGTTCTTC. Full variable domain (rest looked up from reference TRBV9 and TRBJ2-1): DSGVTQTPKHLITATGQRVTLRCSPRSGDLSVYWYQQSLDQGLQFLIQYYNGEERAKGNILERFSAQQFPDLHSELNLSSLELGDSALYFCASSYGASGKREQFFGPGTRLTVL.

V gene TRBV6-4 combines with J gene TRBJ2-7; D gene ambiguous. Germline CDR1 and CDR2: MRHNA and SNTAGT. V was cut by 5 bases and J by 2 bases, with 10 bases left in between. This CDR3 has 13 residues. CDR3 DNA sequence: TGTGCCAGCAGTAGCTCCCTTCCCTACGAGCAGTACTTC. It encodes CASSSSLPYEQYF.

The gene calls are TRBV7-3 and TRBJ2-1; 12 bases match TRBD2. V lost 5 bases to trimming and J lost 6 bases; unmatched junction nucleotides: 5. The CDR3 extends over 15 amino acids. The germline V gene encodes CDR1 SGHTA and CDR2 FQGTGA. The CDR3 nucleotides are TGTGCCAGCAGCGCTAGCGGGGGGGCCGGCAATGAGCAGTTCTTC. It codes for CASSASGGAGNEQFF.

The chain links TRBV7-8 to TRBJ1-2; D not resolved. CDR3 size: 14 residues. Trimming removed 3 bases at V and 2 bases at J, with 10 bases between. Germline V gene data show CDR1 as SGHVS and CDR2 as FQNEAQ. CDR3 DNA: TGTGCCAGCAGCTTCCGACGGGAAAACTATGGCTACACCTTC. It encodes CASSFRRENYGYTF.

The genes are TRBV18 and TRBJ1-2; D may be TRBD1 (6 bases). CDR3 size: 14 residues. Germline V gene sequence: CDR1 KGHSH, CDR2 LQKENI. The V end was cut by 3 bases, the J end by 4 bases, with 12 bases between. CDR3 in DNA: TGTGCCAGCTCACCCGGACAGCTTCCCTATGGCTACACCTTC. This translates into CASSPGQLPYGYTF.

The chain is built from TRBV30 and TRBJ2-6, with 8 nucleotides matching TRBD1. V gave up 3 bases and J gave up 2 bases; unmatched junction bases: 3. The CDR3 sequence is 15 residues long. CDR1 and CDR2 from the germline V gene are GTSNPN and SVGIG (reference sequence). In DNA form, the CDR3 reads TGTGCCTGGAGAATACAGGGGGCTGGGGCCAACGTCCTGACTTTC. Protein product: CAWRIQGAGANVLTF.